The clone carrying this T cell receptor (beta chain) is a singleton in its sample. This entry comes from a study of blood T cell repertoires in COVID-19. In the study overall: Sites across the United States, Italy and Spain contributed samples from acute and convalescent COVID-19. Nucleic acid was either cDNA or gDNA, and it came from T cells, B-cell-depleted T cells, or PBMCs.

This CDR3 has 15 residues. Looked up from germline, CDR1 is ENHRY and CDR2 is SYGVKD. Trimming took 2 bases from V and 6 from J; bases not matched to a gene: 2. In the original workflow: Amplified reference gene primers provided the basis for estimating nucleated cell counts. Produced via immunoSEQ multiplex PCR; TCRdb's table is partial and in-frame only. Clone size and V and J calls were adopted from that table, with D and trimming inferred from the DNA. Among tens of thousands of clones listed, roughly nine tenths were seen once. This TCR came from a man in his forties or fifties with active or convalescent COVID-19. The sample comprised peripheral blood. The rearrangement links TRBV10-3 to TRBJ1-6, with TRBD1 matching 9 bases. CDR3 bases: TGTGCCATCAGTGAGGCGGGACAGGGTAATTCACCCCTCCACTTT. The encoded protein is CAISEAGQGNSPLHF.